A single sample is the source of the 30 T cell receptor beta chains below, sequenced in a study of T cell responses to AZD1222 COVID-19 vaccine. Sequencing was performed with immunoSEQ multiplex PCR; in TCRdb, only in-frame clones are kept and a portion is missing. The sample records about 140,000 clones, around 89% being singletons. The sequenced sample was peripheral blood, obtained on day 0 of AZD1222 vaccination. The source is an adult in good health.

The DNA of the CDR3 is TGTGCCAGCAGTATAAGCCCTAGCTCCTACAATGAGCAGTTCTTC. Translating gives CASSISPSSYNEQFF. The V gene is TRBV11-2, the J gene TRBJ2-1; D uncertain. The CDR3 totals 15 residues. Per germline, CDR1 SGHAT and CDR2 FQNNGV. Between the trimmed V and J ends, which lost 6 bases and 0 bases, there was a span of 12 bases. Based on the CDR3 plus reference TRBV11-2 and TRBJ2-1, the full variable domain is EAGVAQSPRYKIIEKRQSVAFWCNPISGHATLYWYQQILGQGPKLLIQFQNNGVVDDSQLPKDRFSAERLKGVDSTLKIQPAKLEDSAVYLCASSISPSSYNEQFFGPGTRLTVL.

This chain links TRBV30 with TRBJ1-6; D not resolved. Germline V gives CDR1 GTSNPN, CDR2 SVGIG (reference sequence). CDR3 length equals 13 residues. The CDR3 reads CGGQKAYNSPLHF. In DNA form, the CDR3 reads TGTGGTGGTCAGAAAGCCTATAATTCACCCCTCCACTTT.

This clone was seen a handful of times. This chain links TRBV19 with TRBJ1-6; unclear D gene. Germline CDR1 reads LNHDA; CDR2 reads SQIVND (reference sequence). The CDR3 contains 17 residues. The V end was cut by 5 bases, the J end by 0 bases, with 14 bases between. This CDR3 is CASSLRARSSYNSPLHF. The CDR3 DNA is TGTGCCAGTAGTCTACGGGCACGGAGCTCCTATAATTCACCCCTCCACTTT.

V and J are TRBV18 and TRBJ1-6; weak D call: TRBD1 (5 bases). The germline V gene has CDR1 KGHSH and CDR2 LQKENI. CDR3 size: 14 residues. V was trimmed by 6 bases and J by 7 bases, leaving 13 bases between them. The CDR3 nucleotides are TGTGCCAGCTCCCCCGACAGCCTCAATTCACCCCTCCACTTT. Protein sequence: CASSPDSLNSPLHF.

The genes are TRBV19 and TRBJ1-4; D possibly corresponds to TRBD1 (5 bases). The CDR3 length is 13 residues. The V end was cut by 3 bases, the J end by 7 bases, with 9 bases between. Germline CDR1 reads LNHDA; CDR2 reads SQIVND (reference sequence). The CDR3 DNA sequence: TGTGCCAGTAGTATCCAGGGTGTTGAAAAACTGTTTTTT. Translated: CASSIQGVEKLFF.

The chain joins TRBV18 to TRBJ1-2; D possibly corresponds to TRBD1 (6 bases). The CDR3 covers 16 residues. The V end lost 7 bases, the J end lost 1 base, and 19 bases lay between the germline ends. The germline V gene encodes CDR1 KGHSH and CDR2 LQKENI. The CDR3 sequence: CASLIFGQTGNYGYTF. The DNA for the CDR3 is TGTGCCAGCTTGATATTTGGACAGACCGGTAACTATGGCTACACCTTC.

The CDR3 DNA sequence: TGTGCCAGCAGCCCCTGGAGGGGGGCCAGAAGCGCTGAAGCTTTCTTT. It is translated as CASSPWRGARSAEAFF. The V and J genes are TRBV7-9 and TRBJ1-1, with D maybe TRBD1 (6 bases). The V gene's germline CDR1 is SEHNR and CDR2 FQNEAQ (reference sequence). CDR3 length equals 16 residues. V lost 5 bases and J 6 bases, leaving 22 bases between the germline ends.

This chain connects TRBV6-5 to TRBJ2-3; TRBD1 or TRBD2 may be the D gene (5 bases each). V lost 5 bases and J lost 2, with 8 bases in between. Germline V lookup: CDR1 MNHEY, CDR2 SVGAGI. The CDR3 extends over 13 amino acids. The CDR3 spells CASSRDLTDTQYF. The CDR3 region has the DNA TGTGCCAGCAGTCGGGACCTCACAGATACGCAGTATTTT.

The gene calls are TRBV4-1 and TRBJ1-6; D is undetermined. The ends were cut back, 2 bases at V and 9 bases at J, with 8 bases in the middle. Germline V gives CDR1 MGHRA, CDR2 YSYEKL. The CDR3 length is 13 residues. CDR3 coding DNA: TGCGCCAGCAGCCAAATAATCACTTCACCCCTCCACTTT. Translating gives CASSQIITSPLHF.

V usage is TRBV12-3 or TRBV12-4 and J usage is TRBJ2-1; 8 nucleotides match TRBD1. Losses at the gene ends were 3 bases for V and 8 bases for J; bases not matched to a gene: 3. The CDR3 totals 13 residues. For the CDR3, the DNA is TGTGCCAGCAGTTTGGCGGGACAGGATGAGCAGTTCTTC. Translating it yields CASSLAGQDEQFF.

The chain couples TRBV4-1 to TRBJ2-5; 10 positions match TRBD1. Unmatched junction bases numbered 20, after V lost 2 bases and J lost 5 bases. CDR3 size: 20 residues. CDR1 and CDR2 (germline): MGHRA, YSYEKL. CDR3 residues: CASSQRPRTGGGFSLETQYF. As DNA, the CDR3 is TGCGCCAGCAGCCAACGACCTCGGACAGGGGGTGGTTTTTCGCTGGAGACCCAGTACTTC.

The chain links TRBV10-3 to TRBJ1-1; D unresolved. Germline CDR1 and CDR2: ENHRY and SYGVKD. CDR3 size: 14 residues. V lost 2 bases and J lost 6, with 13 bases in between. CDR3 nucleotide sequence: TGTGCCATCAGTGAGGCCGATGCTAGTCCTGAAGCTTTCTTT. Protein product: CAISEADASPEAFF.

This clone came up a few times. The chain has TRBV3-1 (or the pseudogene TRBV3-2) and TRBJ1-4, with 9 bases identical to TRBD1. This CDR3 region has 15 residues. Germline V gives CDR1 LGHDT, CDR2 YNNKEL (reference sequence). The V segment lost 4 bases and the J segment 5 bases; nucleotides outside the gene matches: 5. CDR3 region: CASSPWTGENEKLFF. DNA of the CDR3: TGTGCCAGCAGCCCTTGGACAGGGGAAAATGAAAAACTGTTTTTT.

The chain recombines TRBV4-1 with TRBJ2-2; D gene unclear. This CDR3 region has 13 residues. The germline CDR1 and CDR2 sequences are MGHRA and YSYEKL. The ends were cut back, 1 base at V and 5 bases at J, with 5 bases in the middle. CDR3 coding DNA: TGCGCCAGCAGCCAAGTTTTTACCGGGGAGCTGTTTTTT. Protein: CASSQVFTGELFF.

The rearrangement joins TRBV29-1 to TRBJ2-5; D not resolved. V was shortened by 3 bases and J by 13 bases, with 18 bases between the two germline ends. Germline V CDR1 and CDR2: SQVTM, ANQGSEA. This CDR3 has 12 amino acids. Written as DNA, the CDR3 is TGCAGCGTTGACGGGCCCCGTGGAACCTGGTACTTC. As protein: CSVDGPRGTWYF. Full variable domain (outside the CDR3, taken from reference TRBV29-1 and TRBJ2-5): SAVISQKPSRDICQRGTSLTIQCQVDSQVTMMFWYRQQPGQSLTLIATANQGSEATYESGFVIDKFPISRPNLTFSTLTVSNMSPEDSSIYLCSVDGPRGTWYFGPGTRLLVL.

J is TRBJ1-3 and V is TRBV11-2; D is undetermined. This CDR3 region has 16 residues. CDR1 SGHAT and CDR2 FQNNGV come from the germline V gene. V lost 0 bases, J lost 0 bases, and 9 bases lay in between. The CDR3 here is CASSLDRGGSGNTIYF. As DNA, the CDR3 is TGTGCCAGCAGCTTAGATCGTGGTGGCTCTGGAAACACCATATATTTT. The full variable domain, in which reference TRBV11-2 and TRBJ1-3 provide the parts outside the CDR3, is EAGVAQSPRYKIIEKRQSVAFWCNPISGHATLYWYQQILGQGPKLLIQFQNNGVVDDSQLPKDRFSAERLKGVDSTLKIQPAKLEDSAVYLCASSLDRGGSGNTIYFGEGSWLTVV.

The gene calls are TRBV18 and TRBJ2-7; tentatively, D is TRBD1 or TRBD2 (5 bases each). The length of the CDR3 is 13 residues. The germline gives CDR1 KGHSH, CDR2 LQKENI. The V end lost 6 bases, the J end lost 5 bases, and 14 bases lay between the germline ends. The DNA for the CDR3 is TGTGCCAGCTCGCCCTTCCGGGACGACGAGCAGTACTTC. Translating it yields CASSPFRDDEQYF.

As DNA, the CDR3 is TGTGCCAGTAGTGTGGCCAGCGGGGGGAACAATGAGCAGTTCTTC. The encoded protein is CASSVASGGNNEQFF. The V gene is TRBV19, the J gene TRBJ2-1; 9 bases map to TRBD2. CDR1 is LNHDA and CDR2 is SQIVND in the germline V gene (reference sequence). Unmatched junction bases numbered 7, after V lost 5 bases and J lost 5 bases. The CDR3 has 15 residues.

The J gene is TRBJ1-4, the V gene TRBV30; D perhaps matches TRBD1 (5 bases). V shed 2 bases and J shed 2 bases, with 9 bases lying between them. The CDR3 length is 14 residues. From germline, CDR1 is GTSNPN and CDR2 SVGIG (reference sequence). Written as DNA, the CDR3 is TGTGCCTGGAGTCTGGGGGGTACTAATGAAAAACTGTTTTTT. It is translated as CAWSLGGTNEKLFF.

V gene TRBV7-3 combines with J gene TRBJ1-1; 8 positions agree with TRBD1. Per germline, CDR1 SGHTA and CDR2 FQGTGA. This CDR3 has 14 amino acids. Germline trimming cut 5 bases from V and 4 bases from J; bases unmatched to any gene: 6. The CDR3 sequence: CASSTQGAITEAFF. The DNA of the CDR3 is TGTGCCAGCAGCACCCAGGGGGCTATCACTGAAGCTTTCTTT.

The rearrangement uses TRBV4-1 and TRBJ2-7; 11 bases are a match to TRBD2. The CDR3 sequence is 17 residues long. Germline CDR1 and CDR2: MGHRA and YSYEKL. The V gene end was trimmed by 0 bases and the J gene end by 7 bases; junction bases not matched to a gene: 11. The DNA for the CDR3 is TGCGCCAGCAGCCAAGATGTACTAGCGGGAGTTCGGGGTGAGCAGTACTTC. Its protein product is CASSQDVLAGVRGEQYF.

The chain links TRBV5-4 to TRBJ2-1; TRBD1 is a possible D gene (6 bases). The CDR3 covers 16 residues. In germline, CDR1 is SGHNT, CDR2 YYREEE (reference sequence). V shed 4 bases and J shed 2 bases, with 16 bases lying between them. CDR3 coding DNA: TGTGCCAGCAGCGATGAACGGGACATTGCCTACAATGAGCAGTTCTTC. Translated, it gives CASSDERDIAYNEQFF.

The rearrangement uses TRBV5-4 and TRBJ2-2; 8 bases line up with TRBD1. V lost 4 bases and J lost 7; bases outside the gene matches: 12. There are 16 residues in the CDR3. CDR1 and CDR2 (germline): SGHNT, YYREEE (reference sequence). CDR3 residues: CASSPRTGPKVGELFF. For the CDR3, the DNA is TGTGCCAGCAGCCCAAGGACAGGGCCCAAAGTCGGGGAGCTGTTTTTT. Supplemented by reference TRBV5-4 and TRBJ2-2, the full variable domain reads ETGVTQSPTHLIKTRGQQVTLRCSSQSGHNTVSWYQQALGQGPQFIFQYYREEENGRGNFPPRFSGLQFPNYSSELNVNALELDDSALYLCASSPRTGPKVGELFFGEGSRLTVL.

V is TRBV5-6 and J is TRBJ1-1, with a possible D match to TRBD1 (6 bases). Germline V lookup: CDR1 SGHDT, CDR2 YYEEEE. The CDR3 extends over 13 amino acids. Trimming shortened V by 4 bases and J by 7 bases, and 14 bases separated the two germline ends. The CDR3 region has the DNA TGTGCCAGCAGCCACTACGACAGGTTTGAAGCTTTCTTT. It codes for CASSHYDRFEAFF.

This clone came up once. The chain employs TRBV28 and TRBJ2-7; no reliable D call. This CDR3 comprises 16 residues. The V gene lost 4 bases and the J gene lost 2 bases, with 18 bases spanning the gap. From germline, CDR1 is MDHEN and CDR2 SYDVKM. The CDR3 is CASSSEPWGSAYEQYF. The CDR3 bases are TGTGCCAGCAGTTCGGAACCCTGGGGTTCCGCCTACGAGCAGTACTTC.

The rearrangement links TRBV7-9 to TRBJ2-7; D call uncertain. Trimming stripped 4 bases from V and 2 bases from J, with 15 bases between. The germline gives CDR1 SEHNR, CDR2 FQNEAQ (reference sequence). The CDR3 is made up of 15 amino acids. The CDR3 nucleotides read TGTGCCAGCAGCTCCCCCGGGCGCCTCGCCTACGAGCAGTACTTC. Its translation is CASSSPGRLAYEQYF.

The chain recombines TRBV7-9 with TRBJ1-2; unclear D gene. The V and J ends lost 6 bases and 4 bases respectively, with 21 bases between them. The CDR3 is 16 amino acids. Germline V gene data show CDR1 as SEHNR and CDR2 as FQNEAQ (reference sequence). The CDR3: CASSSSRTAVGYGYTF. The CDR3 nucleotides read TGTGCCAGCAGTTCGTCGCGGACCGCCGTCGGCTATGGCTACACCTTC.

The rearrangement links TRBV19 to TRBJ1-2; possibly TRBD1 for D (6 bases). The CDR3 is made up of 14 amino acids. Per germline, CDR1 LNHDA and CDR2 SQIVND (reference sequence). Trimming shortened V by 5 bases and J by 3 bases, and 13 bases separated the two germline ends. CDR3 sequence (DNA): TGTGCCAGTAGTTTACTAACAGGGTACTATGGCTACACCTTC. It yields the protein CASSLLTGYYGYTF.

The chain employs TRBV5-1 and TRBJ2-7; 9 nucleotides agree with TRBD1. V shed 2 bases and J 3 bases; nucleotides not matched to a gene: 9. CDR1 and CDR2 (germline): SGHRS, YFSETQ. The CDR3 has 16 residues. Written as DNA, the CDR3 is TGCGCCAGCAGCTTAGGGCGGGACAGGGTTGGCTACGAGCAGTACTTC. Its translation: CASSLGRDRVGYEQYF.

The rearrangement joins TRBV30 to TRBJ1-4, with D possibly TRBD1 on 5 matching bases. The germline V gene has CDR1 GTSNPN and CDR2 SVGIG (reference sequence). The CDR3 is 13 amino acids. V was shortened by 3 bases and J by 8 bases, with 13 bases between the two germline ends. CDR3 residues: CAWRLQGEEKLFF. The CDR3 DNA follows: TGTGCCTGGAGATTGCAGGGCGAAGAAAAACTGTTTTTT.